This TCR beta chain was sequenced during a study of T-cell memory formation after mild COVID-19. Unmatched junction bases numbered 7, after V lost 3 bases and J lost 2 bases. Germline CDR1 KGHSH, CDR2 LQKENI. There are 15 residues in the CDR3. MiXCR, run by TCRdb on the 5' RACE reads, gives a single entry per CDR3 protein. The data show about 620,000 distinct CDR3 sequences, with under 20% seen just once and around 12% held by the top ten. V gene TRBV18 combines with J gene TRBJ2-7, with TRBD1 matching over 7 bases. The source material was PBMCs or a T cell subset sorted from them (not recorded which). This clonotype originated in an adult woman who had mild COVID-19 (a few samples of this study predate the infection). Cell type and time point are not known. The CDR3 DNA is TGTGCCAGCTCACCGACGGACAGGTCTACCTACGAGCAGTACTTC. Amino acid sequence: CASSPTDRSTYEQYF.